The rows below give T cell receptor beta chains drawn from one sample of a study of CD4 T cells in relation to SARS-CoV-2 and coronaviruses. The protocol was immunoSEQ multiplex PCR, while the TCRdb copy is restricted to in-frame clones and leaves out a portion. The sample shows just under 30,000 clones, less than 80% of them seen only once. For these receptors, no antigen is known. The sequenced sample consisted of CD4+ T cells from PBMCs, cultured in vitro. Every receptor here comes from a human donor in good health. Each CDR3 is given with its conserved first and last residue. D genes are given only for firm matches. Not all rows give a size; the values are once, few, many and, for expanded clones, a class.

CDR3 DNA: TGCGCCAGCAGCGACTCGAACCTAGCCAAAAACATTCAGTACTTC
CDR3 protein: CASSDSNLAKNIQYF
V gene: TRBV4-1
J gene: TRBJ2-4
D gene: .
clone size: few

CDR3 DNA: TGCAGCGCCGTCTTGGGACAGCCGAGCTCTGGAAACACCATATATTTT
CDR3 protein: CSAVLGQPSSGNTIYF
V gene: TRBV29-1
J gene: TRBJ1-3
D gene: TRBD1
clone size: .

CDR3 DNA: TGTGCCAGCAGTTTAGTGCAGGTCTATGGCTACACCTTC
CDR3 protein: CASSLVQVYGYTF
V gene: TRBV28
J gene: TRBJ1-2
D gene: .
clone size: .

CDR3 DNA: TGTGCCAGCAGCTTGTTCCTTTCCGGAGAACACAATGAGCAGTTCTTC
CDR3 protein: CASSLFLSGEHNEQFF
V gene: TRBV7-7
J gene: TRBJ2-1
D gene: .
clone size: .

CDR3 DNA: TGTGCCAGCAGACCAGTCCCGGGACAGAGTAACTATGGCTACACCTTC
CDR3 protein: CASRPVPGQSNYGYTF
V gene: TRBV3-1/TRBV3-2
J gene: TRBJ1-2
D gene: TRBD1
clone size: few

CDR3 DNA: TGTGCCAGCAGCGTAGCCGGCGGGGCAGGGAAAGAGACCCAGTACTTC
CDR3 protein: CASSVAGGAGKETQYF
V gene: TRBV9
J gene: TRBJ2-5
D gene: .
clone size: .

CDR3 DNA: TGTGCCAGTAAGGAGACGGGGGGAAGCACAGATACGCAGTATTTT
CDR3 protein: CASKETGGSTDTQYF
V gene: TRBV19
J gene: TRBJ2-3
D gene: TRBD2
clone size: .

CDR3 DNA: TGCGCCAGCAGCCACAGACAGGGGCCAACAGATACGCAGTATTTT
CDR3 protein: CASSHRQGPTDTQYF
V gene: TRBV4-3
J gene: TRBJ2-3
D gene: TRBD1
clone size: .

CDR3 DNA: TGCACCAGCAGCCAAGACTGGGGCAGCGGCGAGCAGTACTTC
CDR3 protein: CTSSQDWGSGEQYF
V gene: TRBV1
J gene: TRBJ2-7
D gene: .
clone size: .

CDR3 DNA: TGTGCCAGCAGCTTAAGGGGGGCGAGCTCTGGGGCCAACGTCCTGACTTTC
CDR3 protein: CASSLRGASSGANVLTF
V gene: TRBV7-2
J gene: TRBJ2-6
D gene: .
clone size: .

CDR3 DNA: TGTGCCAGCAGTACGGCGAACTCTGGAAACACCATATATTTT
CDR3 protein: CASSTANSGNTIYF
V gene: TRBV28
J gene: TRBJ1-3
D gene: .
clone size: .

CDR3 DNA: TGTGCTAGTGGTTTGGTATTGTCCGGGCGGGAGACCTACTTTGAGCAGTTCTTC
CDR3 protein: CASGLVLSGRETYFEQFF
V gene: TRBV12-5
J gene: TRBJ2-1
D gene: TRBD2
clone size: .

CDR3 DNA: TGTGCCAGCAGTTACAGTCCTAGCGGGAGATCGGGGGAGCTGTTTTTT
CDR3 protein: CASSYSPSGRSGELFF
V gene: TRBV6-2/TRBV6-3
J gene: TRBJ2-2
D gene: TRBD2
clone size: .

CDR3 DNA: TGCGCCAGCAGCCAAACCGGGACAGGGGTGAATGAAAAACTGTTTTTT
CDR3 protein: CASSQTGTGVNEKLFF
V gene: TRBV4-1
J gene: TRBJ1-4
D gene: TRBD1
clone size: .

CDR3 DNA: TGTGCCATCAGTGGAGGGGGGGTGGAATCACCCCTCCACTTT
CDR3 protein: CAISGGGVESPLHF
V gene: TRBV10-3
J gene: TRBJ1-6
D gene: .
clone size: .

CDR3 DNA: TGTGCCAGCAGCTTAGCAGGGGGGTATAACACCGGGGAGCTGTTTTTT
CDR3 protein: CASSLAGGYNTGELFF
V gene: TRBV7-2
J gene: TRBJ2-2
D gene: .
clone size: .